These T cell receptor beta chains were read from a single sample in a study of blood T cell repertoires in COVID-19. Only in-frame clones appear in the TCRdb table, and some are missing; sequencing was by immunoSEQ multiplex PCR. Of 350,000 to 450,000 clones listed, more than 75% are singletons. The sequenced sample was PBMCs or T cells enriched from blood (not recorded which). The receptors derive from a man aged 40-49 years in a cohort exposed to, infected with or recovered from COVID-19 (not recorded which). Each CDR3 is given with its conserved first and last residue. The D gene is left open where the match is weak. Only some rows state a clone size, as once, few, many or a class for expanded clones.

size	D	V	J	DNA	CDR3
NA	NA	TRBV27	TRBJ1-5	TGTGCCAGCAGTTCTGAGGGTCCCCAGCCCCAGCATTTT	CASSSEGPQPQHF
NA	NA	TRBV2	TRBJ2-7	TGTGCCAGCAGTGAAAGGCAGGGATACGAGCAGTACTTC	CASSERQGYEQYF
NA	NA	TRBV3-1/TRBV3-2	TRBJ2-7	TGTGCCAGCAGCCGCTACAGGAGCTCCTACGAGCAGTACTTC	CASSRYRSSYEQYF
NA	NA	TRBV14	TRBJ2-1	TGTGCCAGCAGCCAGGATGGGAGCTCCTACAATGAGCAGTTCTTC	CASSQDGSSYNEQFF
NA	TRBD2	TRBV24-1	TRBJ2-1	TGTGCCACCAGTGCGGGAGGTCCCTACAATGAGCAGTTCTTC	CATSAGGPYNEQFF
NA	TRBD2	TRBV11-3	TRBJ2-3	TGTGCCAGCAGCTTAAGGGCTAGCGGGAGGGTGAACACAGATACGCAGTATTTT	CASSLRASGRVNTDTQYF
NA	NA	TRBV13	TRBJ2-7	TGTGCCAGCAGCCGCGGGGAGGCGGGGTCCTACGAGCAGTACTTC	CASSRGEAGSYEQYF
NA	NA	TRBV7-3	TRBJ2-3	TGTGCCAGCAGCCCCCAGCGCAGCACAGATACGCAGTATTTT	CASSPQRSTDTQYF
NA	NA	TRBV19	TRBJ1-3	TGTGCCAGTAGCGACAGGTTCTCTGGAAACACCATATATTTT	CASSDRFSGNTIYF
NA	TRBD1	TRBV6-6	TRBJ1-2	TGTGCCAGCAACGAACACACGGGACAGCACTATGGCTACACCTTC	CASNEHTGQHYGYTF
NA	NA	TRBV29-1	TRBJ1-1	TGCAGCGTGACAGGGAACACTGAAGCTTTCTTT	CSVTGNTEAFF
NA	TRBD1	TRBV5-5	TRBJ1-1	TGTGCCAGCAGCTCCCGGACAGGCACGAACACTGAAGCTTTCTTT	CASSSRTGTNTEAFF
NA	TRBD1	TRBV28	TRBJ1-2	TGTGCCAGCAGTCTCTCCGGACAGGGAAAAATTGGCTACACCTTC	CASSLSGQGKIGYTF
NA	TRBD1	TRBV2	TRBJ2-7	TGTGCCAGCAGGGGGACAGGGGATGTCTACGAGCAGTACTTC	CASRGTGDVYEQYF
NA	TRBD2	TRBV5-1	TRBJ2-3	TGCGCCAGCAGGGATCGCGGGAGAACTGAAGATACGCAGTATTTT	CASRDRGRTEDTQYF
NA	TRBD1	TRBV30	TRBJ1-6	TGTGCCTGGAGGGGAGGGACAGGGTATTCACCCCTCCACTTT	CAWRGGTGYSPLHF
once	NA	TRBV3-1/TRBV3-2	TRBJ1-2	TGTGCCAGCAGCCCACGGACAAGTCTCTATGGCTACACCTTC	CASSPRTSLYGYTF
NA	NA	TRBV19	TRBJ1-4	TGTGCCAGTAGTTACCAACCGGGTGAAAAACTGTTTTTT	CASSYQPGEKLFF
NA	TRBD2	TRBV5-4	TRBJ2-2	TGTGCCAGCAGCTCTCCGGGACTAGCGGGAGCCGGGGAGCTGTTTTTT	CASSSPGLAGAGELFF
NA	TRBD1	TRBV7-3	TRBJ1-2	TGTGCCAGCGCGCGGGACAGTAACTATGGCTACACCTTC	CASARDSNYGYTF
NA	TRBD1	TRBV9	TRBJ2-1	TGTGCCAGCAGCGTAGTGGGACAGGGGGCGAATGAGCAGTTCTTC	CASSVVGQGANEQFF
NA	TRBD2	TRBV7-8	TRBJ2-2	TGTGCCAGCAGGCGTCTCCTGGGACTAACGAACACCGGGGAGCTGTTTTTT	CASRRLLGLTNTGELFF
NA	TRBD2	TRBV5-1	TRBJ2-1	TGCGCCAGCAGCTTGGGGACTAGCGGGAGAGGCTACAATGAGCAGTTCTTC	CASSLGTSGRGYNEQFF
NA	NA	TRBV19	TRBJ2-6	TGTGCCAGTAGCCCTCAGGGGCGGAAAGGGGCCAACGTCCTGACTTTC	CASSPQGRKGANVLTF
once	NA	TRBV19	TRBJ2-1	TGTGCCAGTAGTATTGGTAGCCGACCATCCTACAATGAGCAGTTCTTC	CASSIGSRPSYNEQFF
NA	NA	TRBV18	TRBJ2-2	TGTGCCAGCTCACCAGGCGGCGCGGACGGGGAGCTGTTTTTT	CASSPGGADGELFF
NA	TRBD2	TRBV5-4	TRBJ2-3	TGTGCCAGCAGCTTGGGGCTAGCGGGCAGGGGCACAGATACGCAGTATTTT	CASSLGLAGRGTDTQYF
NA	TRBD2	TRBV28	TRBJ2-1	TGTGCCAGCAGTTTAGGCGGGAGGGCCGGGAATGAGCAGTTCTTC	CASSLGGRAGNEQFF
NA	TRBD1	TRBV28	TRBJ2-2	TGTGCCAGCAGTGATCAGGGGGCGGGCACCGGGGAGCTGTTTTTT	CASSDQGAGTGELFF
NA	NA	TRBV27	TRBJ1-2	TGTGCCAGCAGTGGCCGGACTGGTGGTAGTTGGTATGGCTACACCTTC	CASSGRTGGSWYGYTF
NA	TRBD1	TRBV10-3	TRBJ1-2	TGTGCCATCAGCAGTTTGACAGGGGGCCTATCCTATGGCTACACCTTC	CAISSLTGGLSYGYTF
NA	TRBD2	TRBV18	TRBJ2-1	TGTGCCAGCTCACCACCGTACGGGAGGGATGAGCAGTTCTTC	CASSPPYGRDEQFF
NA	NA	TRBV11-3	TRBJ2-5	TGTGCCAGCAGCTTAGCTGGGACATCCCAAGAGACCCAGTACTTC	CASSLAGTSQETQYF
once	NA	TRBV19	TRBJ2-7	TGTGCCAGTGGAACGGGGGACTACGAGCAGTACTTC	CASGTGDYEQYF
NA	NA	TRBV14	TRBJ2-7	TGTGCCAGCAGCCAAGGAATCAACTCTTACGAGCAGTACTTC	CASSQGINSYEQYF
NA	TRBD1	TRBV7-9	TRBJ2-7	TGTGCCAGCAGCGCCCCGGACAGGGGAATAAACGAGCAGTACTTC	CASSAPDRGINEQYF
NA	TRBD2	TRBV28	TRBJ2-3	TGTGCCAGCAGTCCCCCAGCGGGGCCCACAGATACGCAGTATTTT	CASSPPAGPTDTQYF
once	TRBD2	TRBV5-8	TRBJ2-7	TGTGCCAGCAGCGCTGGCGGGACTAGCCGTTTCGAGCAGTACTTC	CASSAGGTSRFEQYF
NA	TRBD2	TRBV4-2	TRBJ2-7	TGTGCCAGCAGCCAAGATATGCCTAGCGGGACCAACTCCTACGAGCAGTACTTC	CASSQDMPSGTNSYEQYF
NA	NA	TRBV9	TRBJ2-2	TGTGCCAGCAGCGCAGGTCAATACCCGAACACCGGGGAGCTGTTTTTT	CASSAGQYPNTGELFF
NA	NA	TRBV7-6	TRBJ1-1	TGTGCCAGCAGCTTAGCTCAAGAGATCACTGAAGCTTTCTTT	CASSLAQEITEAFF
NA	NA	TRBV7-9	TRBJ1-5	TGTGCCAGCAGCTTAGGTTCACAGGGTAGCAATCAGCCCCAGCATTTT	CASSLGSQGSNQPQHF
NA	TRBD1	TRBV5-1	TRBJ1-2	TGCGCCAGCAGGCACAGACAGGGGGTATATGGCTACACCTTC	CASRHRQGVYGYTF
NA	NA	TRBV7-9	TRBJ1-1	TGTGCCAGCAGCTCTCCCTTTTCGAACACTGAAGCTTTCTTT	CASSSPFSNTEAFF
NA	TRBD1	TRBV15	TRBJ2-7	TGTGCCACCAGCAGAAGCAGGACAGGGCCTTTCGAGCAGTACTTC	CATSRSRTGPFEQYF